These 2 T cell receptor beta chains originate from one sample sequenced in a study of molecular identifiers for immune sequencing clone quantification. TCRdb used MiXCR to reprocess the PCR reads, holding one entry per CDR3 protein. The data contain a few hundred thousand distinct CDR3 sequences, about a fifth of them seen just once; the ten biggest clones take up approximately 0.8%. Material: naive CD8+ T cells from blood, with Jurkat cell RNA spiked in. Subset given: FACS-sorted CD8+CD4-CCR7+CD45RA+ naive T cells. These receptors all stem from a human donor in good health. Some libraries in this study had Jurkat cell RNA spiked in.

In the case of this clonotype: A far larger clone lies a single base away; this is likely a read error. CDR3 region: CAGSSGLAGTYEQYF. The CDR3, as DNA: TGTGCCGGCAGCTCGGGACTAGCGGGTACCTACGAGCAGTACTTC. V and J are TRBV9 and TRBJ2-7, with TRBD2 matching 12 bases. The CDR3 is 15 residues long. CDR1 and CDR2 (germline): SGDLS, YYNGEE.

Ten or more counts support this clonotype. This chain links TRBV5-1 with TRBJ2-7; D might be TRBD2 (5 bases). Trimming cost V 1 base and J 2 bases, with 16 bases left between them. Germline CDR1 SGHRS, CDR2 YFSETQ. CDR3 length equals 16 residues. In nucleotides, the CDR3 is TGCGCCAGCAGCTTGATGGAGGATTCGTGGCCCTACGAGCAGTACTTC. As protein: CASSLMEDSWPYEQYF.